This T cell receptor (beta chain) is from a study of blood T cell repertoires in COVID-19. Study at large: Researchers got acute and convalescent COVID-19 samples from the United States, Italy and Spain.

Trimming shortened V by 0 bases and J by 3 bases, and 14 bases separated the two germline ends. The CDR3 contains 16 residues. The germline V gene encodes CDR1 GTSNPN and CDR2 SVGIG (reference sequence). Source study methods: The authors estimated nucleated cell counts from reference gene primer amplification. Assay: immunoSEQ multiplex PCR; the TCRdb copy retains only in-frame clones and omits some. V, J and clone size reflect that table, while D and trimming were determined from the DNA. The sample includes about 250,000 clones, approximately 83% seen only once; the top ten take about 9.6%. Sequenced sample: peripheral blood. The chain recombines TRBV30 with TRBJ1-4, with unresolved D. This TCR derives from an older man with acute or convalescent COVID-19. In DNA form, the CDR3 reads TGTGCCTGGAGTGTACTGAGGGTTCGGGCTAATGAAAAACTGTTTTTT. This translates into CAWSVLRVRANEKLFF.